Below, 8 T cell receptor beta chains from the same sample are listed, as sequenced in a study of blood T cell repertoires in COVID-19. Assay used: immunoSEQ multiplex PCR; TCRdb lists only in-frame clones, some missing. The sample consists of hundreds of thousands of clones, just under 90% of them appearing once. The source material was PBMCs or T cells enriched from blood (not recorded which). Source of these receptors: a woman aged 45 to 65 who had recovered from COVID-19.

The chain couples TRBV5-1 to TRBJ1-1; 7 bases are a match to TRBD1. Looked up from germline, CDR1 is SGHRS and CDR2 is YFSETQ. This CDR3 is built from 15 residues. V was pared by 3 bases and J by 0 bases, with 5 bases of the junction left unmatched. The CDR3 loop reads CASSYWTGMNTEAFF. CDR3 DNA sequence: TGCGCCAGCAGCTATTGGACAGGAATGAACACTGAAGCTTTCTTT.

This chain connects TRBV18 to TRBJ1-4; TRBD1 matches at 8 bases. Germline V CDR1 and CDR2: KGHSH, LQKENI. The CDR3 is 14 residues long. V lost 3 bases and J lost 8; bases outside the gene matches: 5. CDR3 DNA: TGTGCCAGCTCACCCGGACAGGGCAAGGAAAAACTGTTTTTT. Translating gives CASSPGQGKEKLFF.

This clone was seen only a few times. This chain uses TRBV20-1 with TRBJ1-4; perhaps TRBD1 as D (6 bases). The germline V gene has CDR1 DFQATT and CDR2 SNEGSKA (reference sequence). The CDR3 is 14 residues long. The germline V and J ends were trimmed by 3 bases and 8 bases, with 16 bases remaining between them. The CDR3 DNA is TGCAGTGCTAGTCCTCCGGGACAAGGGGAAAAACTGTTTTTT. Protein: CSASPPGQGEKLFF.

V and J are TRBV7-2 and TRBJ2-7; TRBD2 matches at 9 bases. V shed 4 bases, J shed 0 bases, and the junction held 7 bases outside the gene matches. Germline CDR1 reads SGHTA; CDR2 reads FQGNSA. The CDR3 is made up of 16 amino acids. CDR3 nucleotides: TGTGCCAGCAGCTGGACTAGCGCTAGGAGCTCCTACGAGCAGTACTTC. Translation gives CASSWTSARSSYEQYF.

This sequence joins TRBV19 and TRBJ1-1; D not resolved. The CDR3 contains 13 residues. In germline, CDR1 is LNHDA, CDR2 SQIVND (reference sequence). Trimming removed 5 bases at V and 7 bases at J, with 14 bases between. This CDR3 reads CASSASIQSEAFF. CDR3 nucleotide sequence: TGTGCCAGTAGTGCGTCCATACAGAGTGAAGCTTTCTTT.

This clone was seen only a few times. The gene calls are TRBV18 and TRBJ2-7; D is uncertain. The CDR3 is 12 residues long. Trimming removed 6 bases from V and 0 bases from J, with 6 bases in between. Germline V gene data show CDR1 as KGHSH and CDR2 as LQKENI. The CDR3, as DNA: TGTGCCAGCTCGGTCAGCTCCTACGAGCAGTACTTC. Residues: CASSVSSYEQYF.

The chain recombines TRBV11-2 with TRBJ1-2, with TRBD1 matching 9 bases. This CDR3 contains 16 residues. Looked up from germline, CDR1 is SGHAT and CDR2 is FQNNGV. V lost 0 bases and J lost 5; bases outside the gene matches: 7. The CDR3 region has the DNA TGTGCCAGCAGCTTAGATCAAGGGACAGGGAATTATGGCTACACCTTC. Translated: CASSLDQGTGNYGYTF.

This clone occurred once. The chain is built from TRBV30 and TRBJ2-3; TRBD2 agrees at 10 bases. Germline V lookup: CDR1 GTSNPN, CDR2 SVGIG (reference sequence). The CDR3 extends over 16 amino acids. J gave up 0 bases and V 2 bases, and 5 bases lay outside the gene matches. CDR3 amino acids: CAWSWGLATSTDTQYF. CDR3 nucleotides: TGTGCCTGGAGTTGGGGACTAGCGACCAGCACAGATACGCAGTATTTT.